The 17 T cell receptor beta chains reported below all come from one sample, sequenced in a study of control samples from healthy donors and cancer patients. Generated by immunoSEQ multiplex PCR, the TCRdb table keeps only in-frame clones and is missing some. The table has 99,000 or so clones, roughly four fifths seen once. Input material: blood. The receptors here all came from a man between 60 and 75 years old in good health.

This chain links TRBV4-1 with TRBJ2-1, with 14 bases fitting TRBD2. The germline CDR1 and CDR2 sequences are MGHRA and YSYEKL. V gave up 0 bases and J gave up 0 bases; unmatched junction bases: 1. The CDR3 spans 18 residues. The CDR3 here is CASSQEGTSGSSYNEQFF. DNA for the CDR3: TGCGCCAGCAGCCAAGAGGGGACTAGCGGGAGCTCCTACAATGAGCAGTTCTTC.

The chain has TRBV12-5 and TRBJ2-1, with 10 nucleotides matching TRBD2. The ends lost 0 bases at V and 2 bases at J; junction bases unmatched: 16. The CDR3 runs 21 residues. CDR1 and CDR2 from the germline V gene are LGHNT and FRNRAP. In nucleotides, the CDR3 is TGTGCTAGTGGTTTGGTACTCCCCCCAGTCAGCGGGAGGGCGACCTACAATGAGCAGTTCTTC. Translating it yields CASGLVLPPVSGRATYNEQFF.

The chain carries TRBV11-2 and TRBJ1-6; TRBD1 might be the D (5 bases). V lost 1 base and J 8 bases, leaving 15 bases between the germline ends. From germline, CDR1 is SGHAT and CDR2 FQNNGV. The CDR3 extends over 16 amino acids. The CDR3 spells CASSLGSRGIDSPLHF. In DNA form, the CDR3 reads TGTGCCAGCAGCTTAGGGAGCCGGGGGATAGATTCACCCCTCCACTTT.

CDR3: CAISDPLEADLSNQPQHF. The CDR3 region has the DNA TGTGCCATCAGTGATCCCCTCGAGGCGGACCTTAGCAATCAGCCCCAGCATTTT. The chain is built from TRBV10-3 and TRBJ1-5; D not resolved. This CDR3 has 18 amino acids. V shed 3 bases and J shed 0 bases, with 18 bases lying between them. From germline, CDR1 is ENHRY and CDR2 SYGVKD.

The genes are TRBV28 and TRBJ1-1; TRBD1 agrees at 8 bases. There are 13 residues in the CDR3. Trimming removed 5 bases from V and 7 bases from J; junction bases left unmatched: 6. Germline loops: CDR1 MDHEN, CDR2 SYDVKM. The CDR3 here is CASSDRGQIEAFF. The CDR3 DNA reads TGTGCCAGCAGTGACAGGGGCCAAATTGAAGCTTTCTTT.

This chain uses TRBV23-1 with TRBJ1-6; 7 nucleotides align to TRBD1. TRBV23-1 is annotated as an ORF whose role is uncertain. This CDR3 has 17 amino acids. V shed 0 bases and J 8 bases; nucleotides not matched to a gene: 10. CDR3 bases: TGCGCCAGCAGTCAATCGAGACAGGGCAGGTCTGATTCACCCCTCCACTTT. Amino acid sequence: CASSQSRQGRSDSPLHF.

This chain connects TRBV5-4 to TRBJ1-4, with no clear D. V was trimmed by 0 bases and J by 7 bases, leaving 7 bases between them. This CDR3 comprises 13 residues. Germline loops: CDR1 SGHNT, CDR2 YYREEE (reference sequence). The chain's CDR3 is CASSLVPGEKLFF. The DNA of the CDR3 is TGTGCCAGCAGCTTGGTTCCGGGTGAAAAACTGTTTTTT.

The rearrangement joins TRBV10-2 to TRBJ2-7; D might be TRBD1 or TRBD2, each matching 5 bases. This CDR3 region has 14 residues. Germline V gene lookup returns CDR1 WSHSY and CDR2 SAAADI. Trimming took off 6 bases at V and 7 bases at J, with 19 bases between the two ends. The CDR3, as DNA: TGCGCCAGCAGACCCGGGACCGCGGCGCGTGAGCAGTACTTC. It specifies CASRPGTAAREQYF.

In nucleotides, the CDR3 is TGCAGTGGCGGAGGGGGTTCGAACACCGGGGAGCTGTTTTTT. Protein: CSGGGGSNTGELFF. J is TRBJ2-2 and V is TRBV29-1, with D possibly being TRBD1 or TRBD2 (6 bases each). Germline V gene lookup returns CDR1 SQVTM and CDR2 ANQGSEA. This CDR3 is built from 14 residues.

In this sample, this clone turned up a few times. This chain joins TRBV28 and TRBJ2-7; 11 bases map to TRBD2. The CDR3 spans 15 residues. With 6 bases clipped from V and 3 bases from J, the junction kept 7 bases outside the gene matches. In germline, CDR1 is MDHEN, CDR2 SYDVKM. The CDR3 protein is CASRRTSGRNYEQYF. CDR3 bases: TGTGCCAGCAGGCGAACTAGCGGGAGAAACTACGAGCAGTACTTC.

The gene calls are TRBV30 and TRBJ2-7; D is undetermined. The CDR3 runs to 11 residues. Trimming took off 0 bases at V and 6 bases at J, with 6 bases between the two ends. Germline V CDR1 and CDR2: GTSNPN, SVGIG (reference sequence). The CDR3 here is CAWSVTFEQYF. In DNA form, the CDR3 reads TGTGCCTGGAGTGTAACATTCGAGCAGTACTTC.

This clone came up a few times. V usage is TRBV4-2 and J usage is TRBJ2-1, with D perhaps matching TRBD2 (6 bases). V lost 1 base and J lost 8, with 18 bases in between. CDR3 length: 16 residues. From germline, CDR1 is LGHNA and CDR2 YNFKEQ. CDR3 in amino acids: CASSQVGGTSGDEQFF. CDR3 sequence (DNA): TGTGCCAGCAGCCAAGTCGGCGGGACGAGTGGGGATGAGCAGTTCTTC.

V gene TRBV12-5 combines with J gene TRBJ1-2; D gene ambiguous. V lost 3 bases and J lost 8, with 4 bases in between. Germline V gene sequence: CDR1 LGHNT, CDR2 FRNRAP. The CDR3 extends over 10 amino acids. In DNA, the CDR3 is TGTGCTAGTGGTTTCCCGGGCTACACCTTC. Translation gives CASGFPGYTF.

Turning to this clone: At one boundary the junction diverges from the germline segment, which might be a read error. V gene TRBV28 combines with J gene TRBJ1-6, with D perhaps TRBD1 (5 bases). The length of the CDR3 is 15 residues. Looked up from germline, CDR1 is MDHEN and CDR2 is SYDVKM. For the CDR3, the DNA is TGCTCCACCCTAGGGGCCGGGGGTCGGGGTTCACCCCTCCACTTT. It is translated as CSTLGAGGRGSPLHF.

CDR3 residues: CASSFGRGAPDGYTF. The CDR3 DNA reads as TGTGCCAGCAGCTTCGGTAGGGGCGCGCCTGATGGCTACACCTTC. The rearrangement links TRBV7-9 to TRBJ1-2, with D possibly being TRBD1 (5 bases). The CDR3 consists of 15 residues. With 3 bases removed from V and 6 bases from J, the gap between germline ends came to 17 bases. Germline-derived CDR1 and CDR2 are SEHNR and FQNEAQ (reference sequence). The variable domain in full, with the rest retrieved from reference TRBV7-9 and TRBJ1-2, is DTGVSQNPRHKITKRGQNVTFRCDPISEHNRLYWYRQTLGQGPEFLTYFQNEAQLEKSRLLSDRFSAERPKGSFSTLEIQRTEQGDSAMYLCASSFGRGAPDGYTFGSGTRLTVV.

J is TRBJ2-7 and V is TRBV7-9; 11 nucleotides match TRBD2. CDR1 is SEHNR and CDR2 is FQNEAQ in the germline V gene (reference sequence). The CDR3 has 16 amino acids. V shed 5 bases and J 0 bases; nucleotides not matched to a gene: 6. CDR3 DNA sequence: TGTGCCAGCAGCCCTCGGACTAGCGGGTTCTCCTACGAGCAGTACTTC. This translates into CASSPRTSGFSYEQYF.

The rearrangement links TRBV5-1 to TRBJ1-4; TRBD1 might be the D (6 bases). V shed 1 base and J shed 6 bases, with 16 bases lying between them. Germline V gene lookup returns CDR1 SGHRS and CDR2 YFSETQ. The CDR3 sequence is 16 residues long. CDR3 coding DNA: TGCGCCAGCAGCTTGAAGAGTGGGGGGCGTGATGAAAAACTGTTTTTT. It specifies CASSLKSGGRDEKLFF.